These 30 T cell receptor beta chains were sequenced from one sample in a study of blood T cell repertoires in COVID-19. Here immunoSEQ multiplex PCR was the method, and the copy in TCRdb shows in-frame clones only, minus some. The table records some 290,000 clones, roughly 90% of them present only once. The sequencing sample was made of peripheral blood. The receptors derive from a woman in her 30s with COVID-19, enrolled during active disease.

The chain joins TRBV5-5 to TRBJ2-2, with 7 positions matching TRBD2. This CDR3 is 17 amino acids long. From germline, CDR1 is SGHKS and CDR2 YYEKEE (reference sequence). J was trimmed by 6 bases and V by 3 bases; bases with no gene match: 14. The CDR3 loop is CASSWGGGSGQAGELFF. CDR3 in DNA: TGTGCCAGCAGCTGGGGTGGCGGGAGTGGGCAAGCCGGGGAGCTGTTTTTT.

The V gene is TRBV7-9, the J gene TRBJ2-3, with D maybe TRBD1 (6 bases). Trimming removed 4 bases at V and 3 bases at J, with 11 bases between. CDR3 length equals 14 residues. Germline CDR1 and CDR2: SEHNR and FQNEAQ (reference sequence). CDR3 DNA sequence: TGTGCCAGCAGCTCACGACAGGTGACAGATACGCAGTATTTT. It encodes CASSSRQVTDTQYF.

The chain joins TRBV29-1 to TRBJ2-6; a possible D gene is TRBD2 (5 bases). Germline CDR1 SQVTM, CDR2 ANQGSEA. The V gene lost 1 base and the J gene lost 0 bases, with 10 bases spanning the gap. There are 16 residues in the CDR3. The CDR3 bases are TGCAGCGTTGAAGGGGCGGGCCTCTCTGGGGCCAACGTCCTGACTTTC. Its protein product is CSVEGAGLSGANVLTF.

This chain connects TRBV5-1 to TRBJ1-6; TRBD1 might be the D (6 bases). CDR3 length equals 16 residues. Trimming took off 0 bases at V and 5 bases at J, with 12 bases between the two ends. The germline V gene has CDR1 SGHRS and CDR2 YFSETQ. Written as DNA, the CDR3 is TGCGCCAGCAGCTTGGCCTCGCAGGGGAATAATTCACCCCTCCACTTT. Translation: CASSLASQGNNSPLHF.

This clone was recorded a few times. An end of the junction differs from the germline gene, which may be a read error. The J gene is TRBJ1-6, the V gene TRBV7-9; TRBD1 agrees at 8 bases. This CDR3 spans 12 amino acids. CDR1 SEHNR and CDR2 FQNEAQ come from the germline V gene (reference sequence). Written as DNA, the CDR3 is TGTGCCAGCAGCCAGGACAGGGTTCCCATAATATTT. Translating it yields CASSQDRVPIIF.

On this clone: The junction differs from germline at one of its ends, possibly a read error. This chain uses TRBV7-2 with TRBJ1-2; 11 bases agree with TRBD1. From germline, CDR1 is SGHTA and CDR2 FQGNSA. The CDR3 totals 13 residues. The CDR3 DNA sequence: TGTGCCAGCAGCTTAGCGGGACAGGGGGATACGTACTTC. Residues: CASSLAGQGDTYF.

The J gene is TRBJ1-2, the V gene TRBV3-1 (or the pseudogene TRBV3-2); 10 bases are shared with TRBD1. V trimming: 6 bases; J trimming: 8 bases; junction bases outside the gene matches: 9. CDR3 length equals 14 residues. Germline assignment: CDR1 LGHDT and CDR2 YNNKEL (reference sequence). The CDR3 nucleotides read TGTGCCAGCAGGGCAGGGACAGGGGTGGGAGGCTACACCTTC. Residues: CASRAGTGVGGYTF.

The DNA of the CDR3 is TGTGCCAGTAGTAAATTGACAGGCCAAGAGACCCAGTACTTC. This translates into CASSKLTGQETQYF. This sequence joins TRBV19 and TRBJ2-5; the D gene is possibly TRBD1 (6 bases). The CDR3 sequence is 14 residues long. The germline CDR1 and CDR2 sequences are LNHDA and SQIVND (reference sequence). The germline V and J ends were trimmed by 4 bases and 1 base, with 10 bases remaining between them.

This clone turned up a few times. The rearrangement joins TRBV12-3 or TRBV12-4 to TRBJ2-1; TRBD1 is a possible D gene (6 bases). Trimming shortened V by 6 bases and J by 12 bases, and 9 bases separated the two germline ends. This CDR3 has 10 residues. DNA for the CDR3: TGTGCCAGCAGCCGGGACACGCAGTTCTTC. Translated: CASSRDTQFF.

The DNA of the CDR3 is TGTGCCAGTAGTATGGACAACCTTCTAAACTATGGCTACACCTTC. It is translated as CASSMDNLLNYGYTF. This chain links TRBV19 with TRBJ1-2; maybe TRBD1 (5 bases). Trimming removed 3 bases at V and 2 bases at J, with 13 bases between. There are 15 residues in the CDR3. Germline CDR1 reads LNHDA; CDR2 reads SQIVND (reference sequence).

The chain combines TRBV27 with TRBJ2-1, with 9 positions matching TRBD2. The germline gives CDR1 MNHEY, CDR2 SMNVEV (reference sequence). CDR3 length equals 19 residues. Trimming at V came to 6 bases and at J to 0 bases, leaving 15 bases not matched to a gene. CDR3 sequence: CASRPGQYSGSPSYNEQFF. CDR3 bases: TGTGCCAGCAGGCCGGGACAGTATAGCGGGAGCCCCTCCTACAATGAGCAGTTCTTC.

In this sample, this clone turned up a few times. The chain links TRBV5-1 to TRBJ2-3; TRBD2 matches at 8 bases. This CDR3 is 15 amino acids long. Germline-derived CDR1 and CDR2 are SGHRS and YFSETQ. Germline trimming cut 4 bases from V and 3 bases from J; bases unmatched to any gene: 7. CDR3 DNA: TGCGCCAGCAGCCCAATTAGCGGGACGACAGATACGCAGTATTTT. The encoded protein is CASSPISGTTDTQYF. The variable domain in full, with the rest retrieved from reference TRBV5-1 and TRBJ2-3, is KAGVTQTPRYLIKTRGQQVTLSCSPISGHRSVSWYQQTPGQGLQFLFEYFSETQRNKGNFPGRFSGRQFSNSRSEMNVSTLELGDSALYLCASSPISGTTDTQYFGPGTRLTVL.

The chain has TRBV18 and TRBJ1-5; 7 bases are a match to TRBD1. The CDR3 extends over 14 amino acids. V lost 6 bases and J lost 5; bases outside the gene matches: 7. The germline gives CDR1 KGHSH, CDR2 LQKENI. CDR3 bases: TGTGCCAGCTCCCAACAGGGGCGGGATCAGCCCCAGCATTTT. The encoded protein is CASSQQGRDQPQHF.

This chain joins TRBV6-5 and TRBJ2-1; 10 bases line up with TRBD2. CDR3 length equals 15 residues. Germline CDR1 reads MNHEY; CDR2 reads SVGAGI. J lost 8 bases, V lost 7 bases, and 11 bases had no gene match. For the CDR3, the DNA is TGTGCCAGCAACTCAATAGCGGGAGGTGGGTATGAGCAGTTCTTC. It translates to CASNSIAGGGYEQFF.

The J gene is TRBJ1-1, the V gene TRBV12-3 or TRBV12-4; D may be TRBD1 (6 bases). CDR3 length: 13 amino acids. V was cut by 8 bases and J by 1 base, with 11 bases left in between. CDR3 protein: CASGRGQNTEAFF. In DNA, the CDR3 is TGTGCCAGCGGCAGGGGACAGAACACTGAAGCTTTCTTT.

The chain links TRBV21-1 to TRBJ2-7; the D call in the table, TRBD1, was not verified against the DNA. TRBV21-1 is termed a pseudogene. This CDR3 is built from 15 residues. DNA of the CDR3: TGTGCCAGCAGCAAAGGCAGGGTAAGCTCCTACGAGCAGTACTTC. It codes for CASSKGRVSSYEQYF.

The chain employs TRBV29-1 and TRBJ1-2, with 7 bases fitting TRBD1. This CDR3 region has 14 residues. Per germline, CDR1 SQVTM and CDR2 ANQGSEA. V lost 5 bases, J lost 3 bases, and 9 bases stayed unmatched. CDR3 sequence (DNA): TGCAGCGTTCTGCAGGGGGGACGGTACTATGGCTACACCTTC. Its translation: CSVLQGGRYYGYTF.

V is TRBV5-1 and J is TRBJ2-1, with TRBD2 identical over 13 bases. The CDR3 is 16 amino acids. Germline V gives CDR1 SGHRS, CDR2 YFSETQ. After removal of 0 bases from V and 8 bases from J, the junction contained 5 bases not matched to a gene. The CDR3 nucleotides are TGCGCCAGCAGCTTGGTTGGGACTAGCGGGAACTATGAGCAGTTCTTC. It is translated as CASSLVGTSGNYEQFF.

The chain links TRBV3-1 (or the pseudogene TRBV3-2) to TRBJ1-3; no firm D call. Per the germline V gene, CDR1 is LGHDT and CDR2 is YNNKEL (reference sequence). CDR3 size: 16 residues. Trimming stripped 3 bases from V and 0 bases from J, with 12 bases between. The CDR3: CASSQTLGISGNTIYF. The CDR3 bases are TGTGCCAGCAGCCAGACTTTAGGCATCTCTGGAAACACCATATATTTT.

This clone was detected a few times. The rearrangement uses TRBV2 and TRBJ2-2; 10 nucleotides match TRBD1. The CDR3 is made up of 15 amino acids. V gave up 6 bases and J gave up 0 bases; unmatched junction bases: 1. The V gene's germline CDR1 is SNHLY and CDR2 FYNNEI. The CDR3 region has the DNA TGTGCCAGCAGGGGACAGGGGACGAACACCGGGGAGCTGTTTTTT. Amino acid sequence: CASRGQGTNTGELFF.

The chain carries TRBV3-1 (or the pseudogene TRBV3-2) and TRBJ1-2; 8 positions agree with TRBD1. Germline CDR1 and CDR2: LGHDT and YNNKEL (reference sequence). V lost 1 base and J lost 7; bases outside the gene matches: 11. This CDR3 has 16 residues. Here the CDR3 reads CASSQATRTGRGGYTF. For the CDR3, the DNA is TGTGCCAGCAGCCAAGCCACGCGGACAGGGAGGGGTGGCTACACCTTC.

The chain carries TRBV9 and TRBJ2-1; D gene uncertain. CDR1 SGDLS and CDR2 YYNGEE come from the germline V gene. V was clipped by 0 bases and J by 9 bases, with 10 bases between them. The CDR3 extends over 13 amino acids. The CDR3 DNA is TGTGCCAGCAGCGTAGCTTTGCACGGTGAGCAGTTCTTC. Protein: CASSVALHGEQFF. Supplemented by reference TRBV9 and TRBJ2-1, the full variable domain reads DSGVTQTPKHLITATGQRVTLRCSPRSGDLSVYWYQQSLDQGLQFLIQYYNGEERAKGNILERFSAQQFPDLHSELNLSSLELGDSALYFCASSVALHGEQFFGPGTRLTVL.

This clone came up a few times. This rearrangement joins TRBV3-1 (or the pseudogene TRBV3-2) to TRBJ1-5, with 11 bases that match TRBD1. From germline, CDR1 is LGHDT and CDR2 YNNKEL (reference sequence). The ends lost 1 base at V and 7 bases at J; junction bases unmatched: 6. The CDR3 has 16 amino acids. The CDR3 nucleotides read TGTGCCAGCAGCCAAGGGACAGGGGGCGCAGGGCAGCCCCAGCATTTT. Protein: CASSQGTGGAGQPQHF.

The chain combines TRBV19 with TRBJ1-1, with 8 bases fitting TRBD1. CDR3 length equals 15 residues. J was trimmed by 3 bases and V by 1 base; bases with no gene match: 4. The V gene's germline CDR1 is LNHDA and CDR2 SQIVND (reference sequence). Written as DNA, the CDR3 is TGTGCCAGTAGTATAGTCGGACAGGGCGACACTGAAGCTTTCTTT. This codes for CASSIVGQGDTEAFF.

The chain couples TRBV6-1 to TRBJ2-4, with 7 positions matching TRBD1. This CDR3 is 14 amino acids long. Germline loops: CDR1 MNHNS, CDR2 SASEGT. The junction had 10 bases not matched to a gene; V was cut back by 3 bases and J by 11 bases. Here the CDR3 reads CASSDGTFTGVQYF. In nucleotides, the CDR3 is TGTGCCAGCAGTGATGGGACCTTTACAGGGGTTCAGTACTTC.

V usage is TRBV7-2 and J usage is TRBJ1-1; D gene ambiguous. CDR1 and CDR2 from the germline V gene are SGHTA and FQGNSA. The CDR3 loop spans 15 amino acids. V was shortened by 1 base and J by 2 bases, with 11 bases between the two germline ends. This CDR3 reads CASSLGRGRNTEAFF. CDR3 sequence (DNA): TGTGCCAGCAGCTTAGGGAGAGGGAGAAACACTGAAGCTTTCTTT.

The chain recombines TRBV5-1 with TRBJ2-5, with a weak D call TRBD2 (5 bases). There are 14 residues in the CDR3. V shed 4 bases and J shed 4 bases, with 14 bases lying between them. Germline loops: CDR1 SGHRS, CDR2 YFSETQ. For the CDR3, the DNA is TGCGCCAGCAGCCCCCTTTTAGGAGGAGAGACCCAGTACTTC. It encodes CASSPLLGGETQYF.

This clone appeared once. CDR3 protein: CASSLDLDIGLGETQYF. CDR3 in DNA: TGTGCCAGCAGTTTAGATCTCGACATAGGTTTGGGAGAGACCCAGTACTTC. The genes are TRBV28 and TRBJ2-5; D remains unclear. The CDR3 sequence is 17 residues long. Germline CDR1 is MDHEN and CDR2 is SYDVKM. Trimming took off 2 bases at V and 4 bases at J, with 20 bases between the two ends. The complete variable domain, with remaining parts taken from reference TRBV28 and TRBJ2-5, reads DVKVTQSSRYLVKRTGEKVFLECVQDMDHENMFWYRQDPGLGLRLIYFSYDVKMKEKGDIPEGYSVSREKKERFSLILESASTNQTSMYLCASSLDLDIGLGETQYFGPGTRLLVL.

V and J are TRBV15 and TRBJ1-6; 7 bases are shared with TRBD1. J was trimmed by 7 bases and V by 3 bases; bases with no gene match: 9. The CDR3 loop spans 16 amino acids. Germline CDR1 reads LNHNV; CDR2 reads YYDKDF (reference sequence). As DNA, the CDR3 is TGTGCCACCAGCAGGGGCGGGACAGCTGGCAATTCACCCCTCCACTTT. Translating gives CATSRGGTAGNSPLHF. Variable domain in full (rest from reference TRBV15 and TRBJ1-6): DAMVIQNPRYQVTQFGKPVTLSCSQTLNHNVMYWYQQKSSQAPKLLFHYYDKDFNNEADTPDNFQSRRPNTSFCFLDIRSPGLGDTAMYLCATSRGGTAGNSPLHFGNGTRLTVT.

The chain combines TRBV11-2 with TRBJ2-7; 7 bases agree with TRBD1. Germline CDR1 SGHAT, CDR2 FQNNGV. This CDR3 has 14 residues. The V gene end was trimmed by 5 bases and the J gene end by 6 bases; junction bases not matched to a gene: 10. CDR3 nucleotide sequence: TGTGCCAGCAGCCCGGACAGGACAGTAGGCGAGCAGTACTTC. This translates into CASSPDRTVGEQYF. The complete variable domain, with remaining parts taken from reference TRBV11-2 and TRBJ2-7, reads EAGVAQSPRYKIIEKRQSVAFWCNPISGHATLYWYQQILGQGPKLLIQFQNNGVVDDSQLPKDRFSAERLKGVDSTLKIQPAKLEDSAVYLCASSPDRTVGEQYFGPGTRLTVT.